These 2 T cell receptor beta chains came from one sample sequenced in a study of blood T cell repertoires in COVID-19. Only in-frame clones appear in the TCRdb table, and some are missing; sequencing was by immunoSEQ multiplex PCR. The sample holds approximately 170,000 clones, 89% seen once. The sequencing input was peripheral blood. The receptors here all came from a man aged 18-30 years who had recovered from COVID-19.

This clone was detected once. The V and J genes are TRBV2 and TRBJ1-5; D remains ambiguous. This CDR3 has 13 amino acids. Looked up from germline, CDR1 is SNHLY and CDR2 is FYNNEI. The V and J ends lost 8 bases and 5 bases respectively, with 13 bases between them. CDR3 sequence: CASRGIGDQPQHF. The CDR3 nucleotides read TGTGCCAGCCGCGGGATTGGCGATCAGCCCCAGCATTTT.

For the CDR3, the DNA is TGTGCCAGCAGCTGGGGACAGGATAATGAAGCTTTCTTT. Protein: CASSWGQDNEAFF. The chain employs TRBV7-9 and TRBJ1-1; 8 bases are a match to TRBD1. V shed 4 bases, J shed 7 bases, and the junction held 5 bases outside the gene matches. This CDR3 comprises 13 residues. Germline values: CDR1 SEHNR, CDR2 FQNEAQ (reference sequence).